One sample yielded the 31 T cell receptor beta chains listed below, sequenced in a study of T cells expressing NK-cell markers. No DNA is given; TCRdb re-called the 5' RACE reads and lists each CDR3 protein once. This table holds almost 450,000 distinct CDR3 sequences. The sequencing sample was made of blood T cells: a sorted CD56 or NKG2C T cell subset, CD4+ or CD8+ T cells, or bulk PBMC T cells (not recorded which). Receptors were obtained from a woman aged 18 to 75 in good health.

This rearrangement joins TRBV7-7 to TRBJ2-1. The V gene's germline CDR1 is SSHAT and CDR2 FNYEAQ (reference sequence). The CDR3 consists of 16 residues. The CDR3 reads CASSSSGGRTNNEQFF.

The chain has TRBV3-1 and TRBJ2-7. Germline loops: CDR1 LGHDT, CDR2 YNNKEL (reference sequence). The CDR3 is 14 residues long. The CDR3 loop reads CASSQDLDGYEQYF.

The chain is built from TRBV12-3 or TRBV12-4 and TRBJ2-3; the TRBD2 assignment by TCRdb is unverifiable without DNA. The CDR3 extends over 15 amino acids. CDR3 in amino acids: CASRSTGLAGDTQYF.

The V and J genes are TRBV27 and TRBJ2-1; TCRdb proposes TRBD1, but this gene call is untestable without DNA. Germline CDR1 is MNHEY and CDR2 is SMNVEV (reference sequence). The CDR3 extends over 14 amino acids. CDR3 protein: CASSSRRGLNEQFF.

The genes are TRBV14 and TRBJ2-1. The germline V gene encodes CDR1 SGHDN and CDR2 FVKESK. This CDR3 spans 14 amino acids. CDR3 sequence: CASSQESIINEQFF.

The chain recombines TRBV7-9 with TRBJ1-1; TCRdb indicates TRBD1, and absent DNA this call remains unverified. The CDR3 has 14 amino acids. CDR1 SEHNR and CDR2 FQNEAQ come from the germline V gene (reference sequence). This chain's CDR3 is CASGQKGLNTEAFF.

The chain employs TRBV11-2 and TRBJ2-1. The CDR3 runs to 14 residues. The germline V gene encodes CDR1 SGHAT and CDR2 FQNNGV. The CDR3: CASGDRASYNEQFF.

This chain connects TRBV27 to TRBJ2-7. In germline, CDR1 is MNHEY, CDR2 SMNVEV (reference sequence). The CDR3 length is 14 residues. CDR3 sequence: CASSFQAGAYEQYF.

V and J are TRBV7-9 and TRBJ1-1; with no DNA, the TCRdb D assignment of TRBD1 cannot be verified. This CDR3 is built from 14 residues. Germline V gene lookup returns CDR1 SEHNR and CDR2 FQNEAQ (reference sequence). The CDR3 sequence is CASRPGVTNTEAFF.

V gene TRBV7-3 combines with J gene TRBJ2-6; TCRdb lists TRBD1, though no DNA is available to test this call. Germline lookup yields CDR1 SGHTA and CDR2 FQGTGA. This CDR3 has 17 residues. The CDR3 loop reads CASSFDQGETGANVLTF. Variable domain in full (rest from reference TRBV7-3 and TRBJ2-6): GAGVSQTPSNKVTEKGKYVELRCDPISGHTALYWYRQSLGQGPEFLIYFQGTGAADDSGLPNDRFFAVRPEGSVSTLKIQRTERGDSAVYLCASSFDQGETGANVLTFGAGSRLTVL.

This rearrangement joins TRBV7-6 to TRBJ1-1. Germline V lookup: CDR1 SGHVS, CDR2 FNYEAQ. The CDR3 runs 12 residues. CDR3 amino acids: CASSLDGAEAFF.

The chain employs TRBV4-1 and TRBJ2-4; TCRdb lists TRBD1, though no DNA is available to test this call. Germline lookup yields CDR1 MGHRA and CDR2 YSYEKL. The length of the CDR3 is 14 residues. This CDR3 reads CASSNGEGADILYF.

The chain has TRBV7-9 and TRBJ1-4. Looked up from germline, CDR1 is SEHNR and CDR2 is FQNEAQ (reference sequence). The CDR3 runs to 14 residues. CDR3 loop: CASSLESTNEKLFF.

The chain recombines TRBV9 with TRBJ1-6. The germline V gene has CDR1 SGDLS and CDR2 YYNGEE. The CDR3 consists of 14 residues. CDR3 residues: CASSVGVYNSPLHF.

This sequence joins TRBV18 and TRBJ1-4. CDR3 size: 14 residues. Germline CDR1 reads KGHSH; CDR2 reads LQKENI. CDR3: CASSPTGYNEKLFF.

V and J are TRBV18 and TRBJ2-7; TCRdb's assignment of TRBD1 cannot be checked, as there is no DNA. The germline gives CDR1 KGHSH, CDR2 LQKENI. The CDR3 is 12 amino acids. Here the CDR3 reads CASSRQVNEQYF.

The chain uses TRBV20-1 and TRBJ2-7; TCRdb's D gene call, TRBD2, goes unchecked for lack of DNA. This CDR3 comprises 15 residues. The germline V gene encodes CDR1 DFQATT and CDR2 SNEGSKA (reference sequence). The CDR3 region is CSARVQAGGLYEQYF.

This CDR3 reads CASAVGPTDTQYF. The rearrangement uses TRBV4-3 and TRBJ2-3; TCRdb selects TRBD1, and the lack of DNA leaves this call unchecked. The CDR3 consists of 13 residues. Per germline, CDR1 LGHNA and CDR2 YSLEER.

The chain is built from TRBV4-3 and TRBJ2-2. Germline lookup yields CDR1 LGHNA and CDR2 YSLEER. This CDR3 has 16 amino acids. CDR3 protein: CASSQRGYPNTGELFF.

V usage is TRBV7-9 and J usage is TRBJ2-7; TCRdb calls TRBD1, which cannot be checked without DNA. The germline gives CDR1 SEHNR, CDR2 FQNEAQ (reference sequence). The CDR3 has 17 amino acids. Here the CDR3 reads CASSPPRIADPSYEQYF.

V and J are TRBV14 and TRBJ2-2. This CDR3 is 16 amino acids long. Germline CDR1 reads SGHDN; CDR2 reads FVKESK. CDR3 protein: CASSQGYTANTGELFF.

The chain employs TRBV29-1 and TRBJ1-1; TCRdb calls TRBD1, which cannot be checked without DNA. CDR3 length: 16 amino acids. The germline V gene has CDR1 SQVTM and CDR2 ANQGSEA. Here the CDR3 reads CSVDKRARAKRTEAFF. The full variable domain, completed using reference TRBV29-1 and TRBJ1-1, is SAVISQKPSRDICQRGTSLTIQCQVDSQVTMMFWYRQQPGQSLTLIATANQGSEATYESGFVIDKFPISRPNLTFSTLTVSNMSPEDSSIYLCSVDKRARAKRTEAFFGQGTRLTVV.

The V call is TRBV7-2, the J call TRBJ1-5. Germline V gives CDR1 SGHTA, CDR2 FQGNSA. CDR3 length: 14 residues. The CDR3 loop reads CASSLIGISQPQHF.

This chain links TRBV7-2 with TRBJ2-5; TCRdb's assignment of TRBD1 cannot be checked, as there is no DNA. Germline assignment: CDR1 SGHTA and CDR2 FQGNSA. This CDR3 has 13 amino acids. The CDR3 spells CASSSRAGQTQYF.

The gene calls are TRBV12-3 or TRBV12-4 and TRBJ2-5; there is no DNA to check the TCRdb D call of TRBD2. This CDR3 is 16 amino acids long. The CDR3 sequence is CASSSFGAGGLETQYF.

The V call is TRBV29-1, the J call TRBJ2-3. The germline gives CDR1 SQVTM, CDR2 ANQGSEA. The CDR3 spans 18 residues. The CDR3: CSVEDPLRKGGWTDTQYF.

The V call is TRBV6-4, the J call TRBJ1-4. The CDR3 extends over 14 amino acids. The germline V gene has CDR1 MRHNA and CDR2 SNTAGT. The CDR3 here is CASSDSRQREKLFF.

The chain combines TRBV7-3 with TRBJ1-1; the TCRdb D gene call, TRBD1, has no DNA to confirm it. The CDR3 loop spans 12 amino acids. CDR1 SGHTA and CDR2 FQGTGA come from the germline V gene. The CDR3 region is CASSSGGAEAFF. Variable domain in full (rest from reference TRBV7-3 and TRBJ1-1): GAGVSQTPSNKVTEKGKYVELRCDPISGHTALYWYRQSLGQGPEFLIYFQGTGAADDSGLPNDRFFAVRPEGSVSTLKIQRTERGDSAVYLCASSSGGAEAFFGQGTRLTVV.

The V call is TRBV28, the J call TRBJ2-5; TCRdb calls TRBD2, which cannot be checked without DNA. The CDR3 runs to 16 residues. Germline loops: CDR1 MDHEN, CDR2 SYDVKM. CDR3 residues: CASSSGLAGLVETQYF.

The J gene is TRBJ2-1, the V gene TRBV7-8; the TCRdb call, TRBD2, lacks DNA for checking. CDR1 SGHVS and CDR2 FQNEAQ come from the germline V gene. The CDR3 sequence is 17 residues long. This CDR3 is CASSPWGGLAQRAEQFF.

This chain connects TRBV11-2 to TRBJ2-1; TCRdb indicates TRBD1, and absent DNA this call remains unverified. Per the germline V gene, CDR1 is SGHAT and CDR2 is FQNNGV. The CDR3 loop spans 17 amino acids. This CDR3 reads CASSLDRGPSSYNEQFF.